The TCR beta chain under discussion was sequenced for a study of immune heterogeneity within non-small cell lung tumors. Study-wide findings and caveats: High-frequency T-cell receptor beta clonotypes were largely distinct between individual patients. Higher local tumor mutational burden went with moderately higher local T-cell clonality, R around 0.35.

Bulk tumor genomic DNA was the template, and each sample received 450 to 750 ng. While surgery was under way, several biopsies spaced far apart were taken per primary tumor. Enrolled patients presented with newly diagnosed, previously untreated non-small cell lung cancer and underwent curative surgery. Note on this clonotype: Its antigen is as yet unknown.

Germline lookup yields CDR1 SNHLY and CDR2 FYNNEI. With V trimmed by 6 bases and J by 4 bases, 8 bases remained unmatched. CDR3 length: 14 residues. Multiplex PCR amplified TCR beta CDR3 with 32 V and 13 J primers. MiXCR, applied by TCRdb to the multiplex PCR reads, yields one record per CDR3 protein. The table has under 3,500 distinct CDR3 sequences, roughly 45% seen once; the top ten hold 8.2%. The chain recombines TRBV2 with TRBJ2-7; 8 bases fit TRBD2. This TCR was sampled from a woman aged 55 to 70 with non-small cell lung cancer. The sequenced sample was lung tumor tissue. The DNA of the CDR3 is TGTGCCAGCAGAGATGGACTAGCTCATTACGAGCAGTACTTC. Amino acid sequence: CASRDGLAHYEQYF.